This entry lists 18 T cell receptor beta chains sequenced from one sample in a study of CD8 T cells in ankylosing spondylitis. Findings of the study overall: Made up of about eight highly homologous variants, a TCR beta motif appeared characteristic of ankylosing spondylitis blood.

A single record per CDR3 protein comes from TCRdb applying MiXCR to the 5' RACE reads. The sample holds around 140,000 distinct CDR3 sequences, more than 15% seen once. No antigen has been identified for these receptors. Sequenced: blood, either unsorted or a sorted T cell fraction (not recorded which). These receptors were taken from a male donor with ankylosing spondylitis.

The V and J genes are TRBV29-1 and TRBJ1-2, with D perhaps TRBD1 (6 bases). The CDR3 has 17 residues. Germline V CDR1 and CDR2: SQVTM, ANQGSEA. V dropped 0 bases and J dropped 4 bases, with 21 bases sitting between them. The CDR3 here is CSVEDLRQEVVSYGYTF. CDR3 nucleotides: TGCAGCGTTGAAGATCTAAGACAGGAGGTTGTCAGCTATGGCTACACCTTC.

This chain connects TRBV7-9 to TRBJ2-5, with D unresolved. Per germline, CDR1 SEHNR and CDR2 FQNEAQ (reference sequence). The CDR3 totals 14 residues. The V and J ends lost 4 bases and 5 bases respectively, with 14 bases between them. CDR3 coding DNA: TGTGCCAGCAGCTCGGTTTCGGCCCTTGAGACCCAGTACTTC. Encoded protein: CASSSVSALETQYF. Full variable domain (outside the CDR3, taken from reference TRBV7-9 and TRBJ2-5): DTGVSQNPRHKITKRGQNVTFRCDPISEHNRLYWYRQTLGQGPEFLTYFQNEAQLEKSRLLSDRFSAERPKGSFSTLEIQRTEQGDSAMYLCASSSVSALETQYFGPGTRLLVL.

This rearrangement joins TRBV27 to TRBJ2-2, with D unclear. The CDR3 is made up of 14 amino acids. Trimming took 5 bases from V and 5 from J, leaving 12 bases between them. Germline CDR1 is MNHEY and CDR2 is SMNVEV (reference sequence). In DNA, the CDR3 is TGTGCCAGCAGTCCAGGTGCAAATACCGGGGAGCTGTTTTTT. It encodes CASSPGANTGELFF.

The chain combines TRBV25-1 with TRBJ2-3, with 9 bases aligning to TRBD2. Germline CDR1 MGHDK, CDR2 SYGVNS. The J segment lost 5 bases and the V segment lost 4 bases, leaving 10 bases of the junction unmatched. The CDR3 is 16 amino acids. DNA of the CDR3: TGTGCCAGCAGTGCTCGGCTAGCGGGAATTTTAGATACGCAGTATTTT. This gives the protein CASSARLAGILDTQYF.

The chain carries TRBV4-1 and TRBJ2-7, with 10 bases lining up with TRBD2. V gave up 5 bases and J gave up 5 bases; unmatched junction bases: 9. Germline V lookup: CDR1 MGHRA, CDR2 YSYEKL. This CDR3 is built from 15 residues. Written as DNA, the CDR3 is TGCGCCAGCAGCAGGGTGCTAGCGGGAGTTCACGAGCAGTACTTC. It encodes CASSRVLAGVHEQYF.

This sequence joins TRBV4-3 and TRBJ2-1; TRBD2 agrees at 9 bases. This CDR3 spans 16 amino acids. The junction had 8 bases not matched to a gene; V was cut back by 1 base and J by 7 bases. Germline values: CDR1 LGHNA, CDR2 YSLEER. DNA for the CDR3: TGCGCCAGCAGCCAAGGGACTAGCGACCCTCGGAATGAGCAGTTCTTC. This encodes CASSQGTSDPRNEQFF.

The CDR3 DNA reads as TGCAGTGGGGCCCCCAGGGGTGGCGACACTGAAGCTTTCTTT. It codes for CSGAPRGGDTEAFF. The chain uses TRBV20-1 and TRBJ1-1; D is possibly TRBD1 (6 bases). The V and J ends lost 7 bases and 3 bases respectively, with 18 bases between them. CDR3 length equals 14 residues. CDR1 is DFQATT and CDR2 is SNEGSKA in the germline V gene (reference sequence).

The chain employs TRBV27 and TRBJ2-7, with 8 bases lining up with TRBD2. Unmatched junction bases numbered 5, after V lost 3 bases and J lost 4 bases. Germline values: CDR1 MNHEY, CDR2 SMNVEV (reference sequence). The CDR3 has 14 amino acids. DNA of the CDR3: TGTGCCAGCAGTTTGAGCGGGAGTTTGTACGAGCAGTACTTC. Amino acids: CASSLSGSLYEQYF.

This clonotype was seen more than once but under ten times. V is TRBV27 and J is TRBJ1-4; D is perhaps TRBD1 (5 bases). Trimming pared 7 bases from V and 8 bases from J, leaving 14 bases between. Germline V gives CDR1 MNHEY, CDR2 SMNVEV (reference sequence). CDR3 length equals 13 residues. CDR3 sequence (DNA): TGTGCCAGCACCGGGCAGGGCGAAGAAAAACTGTTTTTT. Translation gives CASTGQGEEKLFF.

V and J are TRBV6-1 and TRBJ2-3; 9 positions match TRBD1. Losses at the gene ends were 1 base for V and 15 bases for J; bases not matched to a gene: 2. Germline values: CDR1 MNHNS, CDR2 SASEGT. The CDR3 is 11 residues long. CDR3 nucleotides: TGTGCCAGCAGTGAAGGGGGACAGGGATATTTT. This gives the protein CASSEGGQGYF.

This clonotype was observed many times. The rearrangement uses TRBV28 and TRBJ2-1; 8 bases match TRBD2. V gave up 3 bases and J gave up 6 bases; unmatched junction bases: 4. This CDR3 is built from 14 residues. CDR1 MDHEN and CDR2 SYDVKM come from the germline V gene. Written as DNA, the CDR3 is TGTGCCAGCAGTTTTAGCGGGACGGGCAATGAGCAGTTCTTC. Encoded protein: CASSFSGTGNEQFF.

This chain joins TRBV7-8 and TRBJ2-2, with unresolved D. This CDR3 region has 14 residues. CDR1 and CDR2 (germline): SGHVS, FQNEAQ. With 1 base removed from V and 5 bases from J, the gap between germline ends came to 8 bases. Written as DNA, the CDR3 is TGTGCCAGCAGCTTAGGGCCCTCAACCGGGGAGCTGTTTTTT. This translates into CASSLGPSTGELFF.

The table lists this clonotype with a few counts. The chain recombines TRBV10-3 with TRBJ2-1, with 14 positions matching TRBD2. J lost 7 bases, V lost 7 bases, and 3 bases had no gene match. Germline CDR1 ENHRY, CDR2 SYGVKD. The CDR3 is 14 residues long. The chain's CDR3 is CAITGTSGGNEQFF. Here the CDR3 DNA reads TGTGCCATCACCGGGACTAGCGGGGGAAATGAGCAGTTCTTC.

J is TRBJ2-3 and V is TRBV6-2 or TRBV6-3; 7 nucleotides line up with TRBD2. Germline V gene sequence: CDR1 MNHEY, CDR2 SVGEGT. Unmatched junction bases numbered 12, after V lost 11 bases and J lost 1 base. The CDR3 is made up of 15 amino acids. The CDR3 protein is CALRRTSRGTDTQYF. The CDR3 bases are TGTGCCCTTCGAAGGACTAGTCGGGGCACAGATACGCAGTATTTT.

This clonotype was detected a few times. The rearrangement joins TRBV10-3 to TRBJ2-1, with 7 bases that match TRBD2. The CDR3 covers 15 residues. In germline, CDR1 is ENHRY, CDR2 SYGVKD. The CDR3 here is CATREEGSSYNEQFF. The CDR3 DNA reads TGTGCTACACGGGAGGAGGGGAGCTCCTACAATGAGCAGTTCTTC.

Only a few counts were recorded for this clonotype. V and J are TRBV12-3 or TRBV12-4 and TRBJ2-7; D possibly corresponds to TRBD1 (6 bases). V was shortened by 6 bases and J by 3 bases, with 12 bases between the two germline ends. This CDR3 spans 13 amino acids. The CDR3 spells CASSPTGFYEQYF. In DNA form, the CDR3 reads TGTGCCAGCAGCCCGACAGGTTTCTACGAGCAGTACTTC.

The CDR3 DNA reads TGCGCCAGCAGCTGGGACCAGACAGAGCCGCGCAATGAGCAGTTCTTC. This sequence encodes CASSWDQTEPRNEQFF. V is TRBV5-1 and J is TRBJ2-1; D may be TRBD1 or TRBD2 (5 bases each). In germline, CDR1 is SGHRS, CDR2 YFSETQ. This CDR3 spans 16 amino acids. V was pared by 3 bases and J by 6 bases, with 19 bases between.

This clonotype came up a few times. J is TRBJ2-7 and V is TRBV11-2; D is tentatively TRBD1 or TRBD2 (6 bases each). The CDR3 has 16 amino acids. Per germline, CDR1 SGHAT and CDR2 FQNNGV. Between the trimmed V and J ends, which lost 7 bases and 1 base, there was a span of 20 bases. The CDR3 spells CASNPTGGRGSYEQYF. CDR3 bases: TGTGCCAGCAACCCTACCGGGGGCAGGGGTTCCTACGAGCAGTACTTC.